The 15 T cell receptor beta chains below come from one sample, sequenced in a study of blood T cell repertoires in COVID-19. TCRdb's table, derived via immunoSEQ multiplex PCR, lists solely in-frame clones and lacks some. The sample lists about 170,000 clones; approximately 84% were seen once. Sequenced input: PBMCs or T cells enriched from blood (not recorded which). The receptors originated from a human donor with acute COVID-19. The donor label of this sample is uncertain.

V and J are TRBV12-5 and TRBJ1-4, with 8 bases identical to TRBD1. The CDR3 runs 14 residues. Germline V lookup: CDR1 LGHNT, CDR2 FRNRAP. The V segment lost 4 bases and the J segment 6 bases; nucleotides outside the gene matches: 4. CDR3 coding DNA: TGTGCTAGTGGTTCGGACAGGGTGTATGAAAAACTGTTTTTT. Amino acid sequence: CASGSDRVYEKLFF.

The V call is TRBV30, the J call TRBJ1-5; D remains unclear. The CDR3 has 14 residues. Germline V lookup: CDR1 GTSNPN, CDR2 SVGIG (reference sequence). Trimming took off 3 bases at V and 0 bases at J, with 9 bases between the two ends. CDR3 sequence: CAWSPGNSNQPQHF. The CDR3 DNA reads as TGTGCCTGGAGCCCAGGAAATAGCAATCAGCCCCAGCATTTT.

The chain combines TRBV12-3 or TRBV12-4 with TRBJ1-1; tentatively, D is TRBD1 (6 bases). V shed 6 bases and J shed 1 base, with 9 bases lying between them. This CDR3 has 13 amino acids. In DNA form, the CDR3 reads TGTGCCAGCAGACTGACAGGGAACACTGAAGCTTTCTTT. This encodes CASRLTGNTEAFF.

The chain employs TRBV19 and TRBJ1-1; 8 bases are a match to TRBD1. Germline CDR1 LNHDA, CDR2 SQIVND (reference sequence). The ends lost 5 bases at V and 3 bases at J; junction bases unmatched: 5. The CDR3 totals 14 residues. CDR3 amino acids: CASSGTGTDTEAFF. In DNA form, the CDR3 reads TGTGCCAGTAGTGGGACAGGTACAGACACTGAAGCTTTCTTT.

This rearrangement joins TRBV6-4 to TRBJ2-3; TRBD2 agrees at 14 bases. In germline, CDR1 is MRHNA, CDR2 SNTAGT. V shed 6 bases and J 4 bases; nucleotides not matched to a gene: 6. This CDR3 comprises 16 residues. The DNA for the CDR3 is TGTGCCAGCAGCCACGGGACTAGCGGGGGACCAGATACGCAGTATTTT. The encoded protein is CASSHGTSGGPDTQYF.

The chain joins TRBV6-1 to TRBJ1-1; TRBD1 might be the D (5 bases). V lost 0 bases and J lost 7, with 9 bases in between. The CDR3 is 13 amino acids. Germline values: CDR1 MNHNS, CDR2 SASEGT. The CDR3 is CASSEAGAFEAFF. CDR3 DNA: TGTGCCAGCAGTGAAGCAGGGGCTTTTGAAGCTTTCTTT.

This chain connects TRBV10-1 to TRBJ2-3, with TRBD2 matching 7 bases. CDR1 WNHNN and CDR2 SYGVQD come from the germline V gene (reference sequence). The CDR3 length is 14 residues. The junction had 3 bases not matched to a gene; V was cut back by 3 bases and J by 3 bases. The CDR3 DNA follows: TGCGCCAGCAGTGACAGCGGGGTGACAGATACGCAGTATTTT. Amino acid sequence: CASSDSGVTDTQYF.

The rearrangement joins TRBV2 to TRBJ2-5; D is perhaps TRBD2 (5 bases). V gave up 6 bases and J gave up 4 bases, with 15 bases separating them. Germline V CDR1 and CDR2: SNHLY, FYNNEI. The CDR3 runs 14 residues. The CDR3 spells CASSPTRIGETQYF. CDR3 coding DNA: TGTGCCAGCAGCCCCACTAGAATTGGAGAGACCCAGTACTTC.

The chain is built from TRBV7-3 and TRBJ1-1; 7 bases align to TRBD1. Germline CDR1 reads SGHTA; CDR2 reads FQGTGA. V was clipped by 3 bases and J by 11 bases; unmatched bases: 9. CDR3 length: 13 residues. The CDR3 DNA is TGTGCCAGCAGCTTCCAACAGGGGACTAGGGCTTTCTTT. It specifies CASSFQQGTRAFF.

The rearrangement joins TRBV7-3 to TRBJ2-7; TRBD2 agrees at 7 bases. CDR1 SGHTA and CDR2 FQGTGA come from the germline V gene. After removal of 6 bases from V and 7 bases from J, the junction contained 9 bases not matched to a gene. This CDR3 has 13 residues. This CDR3 is CASSTRGEGEQYF. In DNA, the CDR3 is TGTGCCAGCAGTACCCGTGGGGAGGGAGAGCAGTACTTC.

The chain joins TRBV5-1 to TRBJ2-7; a possible D gene is TRBD1 (5 bases). Between the trimmed V and J ends, which lost 4 bases and 4 bases, there was a span of 12 bases. The length of the CDR3 is 13 residues. Germline V CDR1 and CDR2: SGHRS, YFSETQ. The CDR3 DNA sequence: TGCGCCAGCAGCGAACAGGCCGGTTACGAGCAGTACTTC. It yields the protein CASSEQAGYEQYF.

The gene calls are TRBV5-1 and TRBJ2-2, with D perhaps matching TRBD1 (5 bases). In germline, CDR1 is SGHRS, CDR2 YFSETQ. This CDR3 region has 15 residues. Trimming took 0 bases from V and 2 from J, leaving 8 bases between them. CDR3 sequence: CASSLVQGNTGELFF. In DNA form, the CDR3 reads TGCGCCAGCAGCTTGGTGCAGGGAAACACCGGGGAGCTGTTTTTT.

The CDR3 loop reads CASSNRGDGYTF. The CDR3 region has the DNA TGTGCCAGCAGTAACAGGGGGGATGGCTACACCTTC. This chain links TRBV6-5 with TRBJ1-2, with TRBD1 identical over 8 bases. Germline lookup yields CDR1 MNHEY and CDR2 SVGAGI. This CDR3 comprises 12 residues. The ends lost 5 bases at V and 6 bases at J; junction bases unmatched: 2.

This clone was detected only once. V is TRBV18 and J is TRBJ1-2; 7 bases line up with TRBD1. Per germline, CDR1 KGHSH and CDR2 LQKENI. This CDR3 is 14 amino acids long. V was pared by 6 bases and J by 5 bases, with 9 bases of the junction left unmatched. CDR3 nucleotides: TGTGCCAGCTCCCCTAGACAGGGTGAGTATGGCTACACCTTC. Translated, it gives CASSPRQGEYGYTF.

The rearrangement joins TRBV4-2 to TRBJ2-1, with 16 bases that match TRBD2. V lost 4 bases to trimming and J lost 13 bases; unmatched junction nucleotides: 10. The V gene's germline CDR1 is LGHNA and CDR2 YNFKEQ. The CDR3 extends over 16 amino acids. In DNA, the CDR3 is TGTGCCAGCAGCCTACAATCGGGACTAGCGGGGGGGGCCCAGTTCTTC. Its translation is CASSLQSGLAGGAQFF.